This T cell receptor beta chain was profiled in a study of shared clonotypes between healthy human individuals. After removal of 2 bases from V and 5 bases from J, the junction contained 7 bases not matched to a gene. This CDR3 spans 15 amino acids. Germline V CDR1 and CDR2: MNHNY, SVGAGI (reference sequence). Only in-frame clones appear in the TCRdb table, and some are missing; sequencing was by immunoSEQ multiplex PCR. The sample holds hundreds of thousands of clones; around 67% are singletons and the top ten take more than 9%. The chain has TRBV6-6 and TRBJ1-1; 8 bases fit TRBD1. The sequencing input was memory CD4+ T cells sorted from blood. Subset noted: CD45RA-negative fraction. This sequence originates from a man aged 30-40 years in good health. The chain's CDR3 is CASSYHGRGRTEAFF. As DNA, the CDR3 is TGTGCCAGCAGTTACCACGGCAGGGGGCGGACTGAAGCTTTCTTT.